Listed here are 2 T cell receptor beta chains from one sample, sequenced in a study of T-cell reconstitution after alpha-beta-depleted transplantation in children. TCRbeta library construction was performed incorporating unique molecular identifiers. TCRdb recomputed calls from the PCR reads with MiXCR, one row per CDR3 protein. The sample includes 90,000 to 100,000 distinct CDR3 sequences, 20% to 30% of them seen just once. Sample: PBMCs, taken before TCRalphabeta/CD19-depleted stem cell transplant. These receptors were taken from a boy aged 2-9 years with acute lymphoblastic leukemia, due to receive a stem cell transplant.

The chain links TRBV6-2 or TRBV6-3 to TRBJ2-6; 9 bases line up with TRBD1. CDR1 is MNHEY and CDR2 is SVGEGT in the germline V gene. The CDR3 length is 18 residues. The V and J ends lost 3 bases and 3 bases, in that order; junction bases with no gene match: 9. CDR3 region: CASSYPGTGSFGANVLTF. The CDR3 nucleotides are TGTGCCAGCAGTTATCCCGGGACAGGGTCGTTTGGGGCCAACGTCCTGACTTTC.

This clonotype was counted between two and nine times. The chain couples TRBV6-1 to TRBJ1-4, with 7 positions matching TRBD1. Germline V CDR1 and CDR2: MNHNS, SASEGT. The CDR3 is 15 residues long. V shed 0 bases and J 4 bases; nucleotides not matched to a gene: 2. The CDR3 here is CASSEAQGGNEKLFF. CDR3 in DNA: TGTGCCAGCAGTGAAGCGCAGGGGGGTAATGAAAAACTGTTTTTT.